This T cell receptor (beta chain) was found in a study of radiation and T cells in renal cell carcinoma. Looking at the study overall: Nephrectomy followed 15 Gy stereotactic body radiation by 4 weeks. General observations from the study: In blood, top tumor clones expanded by 2 weeks, shrinking by 4. Pretreatment tumor biopsies were lacking, so baseline clonotypes are unknown.

Using immunoSEQ multiplex PCR, the repertoire was profiled, and TCRdb retains in-frame clones only, with some absent. The table records around 160,000 clones, about 87% of them present only once. Described time point: baseline pretreatment blood. The treatment is: 15 Gy SBRT to primary tumor, nephrectomy 4 weeks later. This renal cell carcinoma was of the clear cell type. Turning to this clone: Its antigen is unidentified.

V lost 3 bases to trimming and J lost 1 base; unmatched junction nucleotides: 12. CDR3 size: 18 residues. Germline V gene lookup returns CDR1 LNHNV and CDR2 YYDKDF (reference sequence). This specimen was blood, taken from a patient whose treatment included radiotherapy and nephrectomy. The rearrangement uses TRBV15 and TRBJ2-7, with 10 nucleotides matching TRBD1. This TCR came from a woman aged 70-85 years with renal cell carcinoma. The CDR3, as DNA: TGTGCCACCAGCAGGGGTCCGACCGGGACAGGGGTTTCCTACGAGCAGTACTTC. Amino acids: CATSRGPTGTGVSYEQYF.